The source of this T cell receptor (beta chain) is a study of cytomegalovirus exposure and HLA in healthy donors. The V and J ends lost 4 bases and 6 bases, in that order; junction bases with no gene match: 5. There are 15 residues in the CDR3. Germline V gene sequence: CDR1 SGHAT, CDR2 FQNNGV. Findings of the study overall: By HLA locus, TCR association rates varied in a later analysis, with DRB1 showing the most and HLA-C the fewest. A later analysis linked around 15,000 TCR beta sequences to HLA alleles at 0.05 false discovery rate.

Healthy bone marrow donors supplied every sample. Use of 60 Vbeta and 13 Jbeta primers characterized the PCR. The assay was immunoSEQ multiplex PCR, and TCRdb's table has in-frame clones only and misses some. The sample data list 150,000 to 200,000 clones. For this clone: Its antigen is unknown.

The chain joins TRBV11-2 to TRBJ1-5, with 11 bases matching TRBD1. This TCR came from a woman aged 18-29 years in good health and CMV-seropositive. Sequencing was performed on PBMCs. The CDR3, as DNA: TGTGCCAGCAGCTCCCTGGGACAGGGGGGTCAGCCCCAGCATTTT. Its translation is CASSSLGQGGQPQHF.